Listed here are 2 T cell receptor beta chains from one sample, sequenced in a study of monozygotic twins with inflammatory bowel disease (dated by TCRdb to about 2019). Library preparation used 5' RACE. Sequencing instrument: Illumina HiSeq 2500. Each entry corresponds to one CDR3 protein sequence from reads that TCRdb reprocessed, and DNA is not given. The table for this sample shows approximately 420,000 distinct CDR3 sequences. 2% to 3% of the sample is held by the ten biggest clonotypes. Source material: blood. The receptors were gathered from a human donor with ulcerative colitis or Crohn's disease, or a healthy co-twin of an affected twin (not recorded which).

V is TRBV4-1 and J is TRBJ2-7. This CDR3 has 16 amino acids. The germline V gene encodes CDR1 MGHRA and CDR2 YSYEKL. This CDR3 is CASSPSNSGGSYEQYF.

This chain uses TRBV20-1 with TRBJ1-2. Germline lookup yields CDR1 DFQATT and CDR2 SNEGSKA (reference sequence). The CDR3 contains 13 residues. The CDR3 region is CSATSFADNGYTF.